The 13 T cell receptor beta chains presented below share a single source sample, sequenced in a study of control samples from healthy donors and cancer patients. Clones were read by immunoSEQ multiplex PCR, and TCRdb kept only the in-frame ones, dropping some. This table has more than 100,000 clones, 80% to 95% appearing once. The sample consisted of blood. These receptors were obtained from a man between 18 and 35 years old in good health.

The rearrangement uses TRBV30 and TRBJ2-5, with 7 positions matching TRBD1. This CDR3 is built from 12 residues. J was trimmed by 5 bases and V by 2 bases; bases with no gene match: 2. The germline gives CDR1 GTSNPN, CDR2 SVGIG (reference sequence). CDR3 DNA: TGTGCCTGGAGTCCACAGGGGGAGACCCAGTACTTC. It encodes CAWSPQGETQYF.

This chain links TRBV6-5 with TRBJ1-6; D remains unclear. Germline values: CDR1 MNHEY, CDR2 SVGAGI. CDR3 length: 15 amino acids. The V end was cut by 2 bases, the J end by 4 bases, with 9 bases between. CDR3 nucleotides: TGTGCCAGCAGTTACGGAACAGCTTATAATTCACCCCTCCACTTT. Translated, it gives CASSYGTAYNSPLHF.

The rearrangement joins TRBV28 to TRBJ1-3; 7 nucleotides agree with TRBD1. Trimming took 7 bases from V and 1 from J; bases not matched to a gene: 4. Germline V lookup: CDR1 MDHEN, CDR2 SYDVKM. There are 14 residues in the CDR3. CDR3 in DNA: TGTGCCAGCATCTCCAGGGGGTCTGGAAACACCATATATTTT. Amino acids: CASISRGSGNTIYF.

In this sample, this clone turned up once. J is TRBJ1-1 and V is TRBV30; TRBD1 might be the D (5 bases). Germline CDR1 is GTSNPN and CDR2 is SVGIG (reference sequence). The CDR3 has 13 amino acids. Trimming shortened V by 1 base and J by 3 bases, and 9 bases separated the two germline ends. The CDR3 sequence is CAWSAGQDTEAFF. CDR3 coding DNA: TGTGCCTGGAGTGCAGGGCAGGACACTGAAGCTTTCTTT.

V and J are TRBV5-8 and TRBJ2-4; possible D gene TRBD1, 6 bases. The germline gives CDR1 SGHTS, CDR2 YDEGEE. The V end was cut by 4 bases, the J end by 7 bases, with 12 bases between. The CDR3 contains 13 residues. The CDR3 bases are TGTGCCAGCAGCGAGGGGGTGGGGAACATTCAGTACTTC. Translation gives CASSEGVGNIQYF.

The CDR3 region is CASSFTGTSGRGSEQFF. The CDR3 DNA sequence: TGTGCCAGCAGCTTCACCGGGACTAGCGGGAGAGGTAGTGAGCAGTTCTTC. This rearrangement joins TRBV7-9 to TRBJ2-1, with 14 bases lining up with TRBD2. V shed 3 bases and J 9 bases; nucleotides not matched to a gene: 10. The CDR3 covers 17 residues. In germline, CDR1 is SEHNR, CDR2 FQNEAQ (reference sequence). Looking up the rest from reference TRBV7-9 and TRBJ2-1 gives the full variable domain: DTGVSQNPRHKITKRGQNVTFRCDPISEHNRLYWYRQTLGQGPEFLTYFQNEAQLEKSRLLSDRFSAERPKGSFSTLEIQRTEQGDSAMYLCASSFTGTSGRGSEQFFGPGTRLTVL.

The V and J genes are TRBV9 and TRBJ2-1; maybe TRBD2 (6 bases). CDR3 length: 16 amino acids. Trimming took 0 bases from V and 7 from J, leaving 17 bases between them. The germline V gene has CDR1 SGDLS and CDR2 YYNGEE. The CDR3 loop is CASSVGGSRAGNEQFF. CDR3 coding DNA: TGTGCCAGCAGCGTAGGGGGATCCCGGGCGGGGAATGAGCAGTTCTTC.

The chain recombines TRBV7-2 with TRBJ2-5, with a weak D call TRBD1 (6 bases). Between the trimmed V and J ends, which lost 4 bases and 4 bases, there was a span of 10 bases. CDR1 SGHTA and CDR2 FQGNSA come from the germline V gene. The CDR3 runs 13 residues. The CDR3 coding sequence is TGTGCCAGCAGCTCTCACAGGGTAGAGACCCAGTACTTC. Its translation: CASSSHRVETQYF.

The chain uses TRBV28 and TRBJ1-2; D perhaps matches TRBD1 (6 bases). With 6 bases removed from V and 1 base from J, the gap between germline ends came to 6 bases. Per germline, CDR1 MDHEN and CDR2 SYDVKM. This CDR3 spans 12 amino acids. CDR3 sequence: CASRDSNYGYTF. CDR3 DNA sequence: TGTGCCAGCAGGGACAGTAACTATGGCTACACCTTC.

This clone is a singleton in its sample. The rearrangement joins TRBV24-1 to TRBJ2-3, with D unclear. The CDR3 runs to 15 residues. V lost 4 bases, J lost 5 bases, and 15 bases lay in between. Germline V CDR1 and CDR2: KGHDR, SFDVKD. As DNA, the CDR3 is TGTGCCACCAGTGACCTCGGTTCCACCATAGATACGCAGTATTTT. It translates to CATSDLGSTIDTQYF.

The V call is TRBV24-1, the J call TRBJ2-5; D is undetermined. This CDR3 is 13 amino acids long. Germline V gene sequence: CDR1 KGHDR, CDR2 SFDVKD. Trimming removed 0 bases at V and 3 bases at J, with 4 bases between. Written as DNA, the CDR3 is TGTGCCACCAGTGATTTGAGGGAAGAGACCCAGTACTTC. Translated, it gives CATSDLREETQYF.

CDR3 sequence reads: CASSRGVGGAQYF. In nucleotides, the CDR3 is TGTGCCAGTAGTCGGGGTGTAGGGGGGGCCCAGTACTTC. The V and J genes are TRBV19 and TRBJ2-5, with a weak D call TRBD2 (7 bases). The length of the CDR3 is 13 residues. Trimming left V 5 bases short and J 9 bases short, with 16 bases between. Germline loops: CDR1 LNHDA, CDR2 SQIVND (reference sequence).

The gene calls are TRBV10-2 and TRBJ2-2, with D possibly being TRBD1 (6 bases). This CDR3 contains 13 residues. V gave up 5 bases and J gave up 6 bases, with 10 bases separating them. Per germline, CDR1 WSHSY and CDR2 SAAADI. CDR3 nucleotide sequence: TGCGCCAGCAGTCAACCAGGGGCCGGGGAGCTGTTTTTT. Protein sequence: CASSQPGAGELFF.